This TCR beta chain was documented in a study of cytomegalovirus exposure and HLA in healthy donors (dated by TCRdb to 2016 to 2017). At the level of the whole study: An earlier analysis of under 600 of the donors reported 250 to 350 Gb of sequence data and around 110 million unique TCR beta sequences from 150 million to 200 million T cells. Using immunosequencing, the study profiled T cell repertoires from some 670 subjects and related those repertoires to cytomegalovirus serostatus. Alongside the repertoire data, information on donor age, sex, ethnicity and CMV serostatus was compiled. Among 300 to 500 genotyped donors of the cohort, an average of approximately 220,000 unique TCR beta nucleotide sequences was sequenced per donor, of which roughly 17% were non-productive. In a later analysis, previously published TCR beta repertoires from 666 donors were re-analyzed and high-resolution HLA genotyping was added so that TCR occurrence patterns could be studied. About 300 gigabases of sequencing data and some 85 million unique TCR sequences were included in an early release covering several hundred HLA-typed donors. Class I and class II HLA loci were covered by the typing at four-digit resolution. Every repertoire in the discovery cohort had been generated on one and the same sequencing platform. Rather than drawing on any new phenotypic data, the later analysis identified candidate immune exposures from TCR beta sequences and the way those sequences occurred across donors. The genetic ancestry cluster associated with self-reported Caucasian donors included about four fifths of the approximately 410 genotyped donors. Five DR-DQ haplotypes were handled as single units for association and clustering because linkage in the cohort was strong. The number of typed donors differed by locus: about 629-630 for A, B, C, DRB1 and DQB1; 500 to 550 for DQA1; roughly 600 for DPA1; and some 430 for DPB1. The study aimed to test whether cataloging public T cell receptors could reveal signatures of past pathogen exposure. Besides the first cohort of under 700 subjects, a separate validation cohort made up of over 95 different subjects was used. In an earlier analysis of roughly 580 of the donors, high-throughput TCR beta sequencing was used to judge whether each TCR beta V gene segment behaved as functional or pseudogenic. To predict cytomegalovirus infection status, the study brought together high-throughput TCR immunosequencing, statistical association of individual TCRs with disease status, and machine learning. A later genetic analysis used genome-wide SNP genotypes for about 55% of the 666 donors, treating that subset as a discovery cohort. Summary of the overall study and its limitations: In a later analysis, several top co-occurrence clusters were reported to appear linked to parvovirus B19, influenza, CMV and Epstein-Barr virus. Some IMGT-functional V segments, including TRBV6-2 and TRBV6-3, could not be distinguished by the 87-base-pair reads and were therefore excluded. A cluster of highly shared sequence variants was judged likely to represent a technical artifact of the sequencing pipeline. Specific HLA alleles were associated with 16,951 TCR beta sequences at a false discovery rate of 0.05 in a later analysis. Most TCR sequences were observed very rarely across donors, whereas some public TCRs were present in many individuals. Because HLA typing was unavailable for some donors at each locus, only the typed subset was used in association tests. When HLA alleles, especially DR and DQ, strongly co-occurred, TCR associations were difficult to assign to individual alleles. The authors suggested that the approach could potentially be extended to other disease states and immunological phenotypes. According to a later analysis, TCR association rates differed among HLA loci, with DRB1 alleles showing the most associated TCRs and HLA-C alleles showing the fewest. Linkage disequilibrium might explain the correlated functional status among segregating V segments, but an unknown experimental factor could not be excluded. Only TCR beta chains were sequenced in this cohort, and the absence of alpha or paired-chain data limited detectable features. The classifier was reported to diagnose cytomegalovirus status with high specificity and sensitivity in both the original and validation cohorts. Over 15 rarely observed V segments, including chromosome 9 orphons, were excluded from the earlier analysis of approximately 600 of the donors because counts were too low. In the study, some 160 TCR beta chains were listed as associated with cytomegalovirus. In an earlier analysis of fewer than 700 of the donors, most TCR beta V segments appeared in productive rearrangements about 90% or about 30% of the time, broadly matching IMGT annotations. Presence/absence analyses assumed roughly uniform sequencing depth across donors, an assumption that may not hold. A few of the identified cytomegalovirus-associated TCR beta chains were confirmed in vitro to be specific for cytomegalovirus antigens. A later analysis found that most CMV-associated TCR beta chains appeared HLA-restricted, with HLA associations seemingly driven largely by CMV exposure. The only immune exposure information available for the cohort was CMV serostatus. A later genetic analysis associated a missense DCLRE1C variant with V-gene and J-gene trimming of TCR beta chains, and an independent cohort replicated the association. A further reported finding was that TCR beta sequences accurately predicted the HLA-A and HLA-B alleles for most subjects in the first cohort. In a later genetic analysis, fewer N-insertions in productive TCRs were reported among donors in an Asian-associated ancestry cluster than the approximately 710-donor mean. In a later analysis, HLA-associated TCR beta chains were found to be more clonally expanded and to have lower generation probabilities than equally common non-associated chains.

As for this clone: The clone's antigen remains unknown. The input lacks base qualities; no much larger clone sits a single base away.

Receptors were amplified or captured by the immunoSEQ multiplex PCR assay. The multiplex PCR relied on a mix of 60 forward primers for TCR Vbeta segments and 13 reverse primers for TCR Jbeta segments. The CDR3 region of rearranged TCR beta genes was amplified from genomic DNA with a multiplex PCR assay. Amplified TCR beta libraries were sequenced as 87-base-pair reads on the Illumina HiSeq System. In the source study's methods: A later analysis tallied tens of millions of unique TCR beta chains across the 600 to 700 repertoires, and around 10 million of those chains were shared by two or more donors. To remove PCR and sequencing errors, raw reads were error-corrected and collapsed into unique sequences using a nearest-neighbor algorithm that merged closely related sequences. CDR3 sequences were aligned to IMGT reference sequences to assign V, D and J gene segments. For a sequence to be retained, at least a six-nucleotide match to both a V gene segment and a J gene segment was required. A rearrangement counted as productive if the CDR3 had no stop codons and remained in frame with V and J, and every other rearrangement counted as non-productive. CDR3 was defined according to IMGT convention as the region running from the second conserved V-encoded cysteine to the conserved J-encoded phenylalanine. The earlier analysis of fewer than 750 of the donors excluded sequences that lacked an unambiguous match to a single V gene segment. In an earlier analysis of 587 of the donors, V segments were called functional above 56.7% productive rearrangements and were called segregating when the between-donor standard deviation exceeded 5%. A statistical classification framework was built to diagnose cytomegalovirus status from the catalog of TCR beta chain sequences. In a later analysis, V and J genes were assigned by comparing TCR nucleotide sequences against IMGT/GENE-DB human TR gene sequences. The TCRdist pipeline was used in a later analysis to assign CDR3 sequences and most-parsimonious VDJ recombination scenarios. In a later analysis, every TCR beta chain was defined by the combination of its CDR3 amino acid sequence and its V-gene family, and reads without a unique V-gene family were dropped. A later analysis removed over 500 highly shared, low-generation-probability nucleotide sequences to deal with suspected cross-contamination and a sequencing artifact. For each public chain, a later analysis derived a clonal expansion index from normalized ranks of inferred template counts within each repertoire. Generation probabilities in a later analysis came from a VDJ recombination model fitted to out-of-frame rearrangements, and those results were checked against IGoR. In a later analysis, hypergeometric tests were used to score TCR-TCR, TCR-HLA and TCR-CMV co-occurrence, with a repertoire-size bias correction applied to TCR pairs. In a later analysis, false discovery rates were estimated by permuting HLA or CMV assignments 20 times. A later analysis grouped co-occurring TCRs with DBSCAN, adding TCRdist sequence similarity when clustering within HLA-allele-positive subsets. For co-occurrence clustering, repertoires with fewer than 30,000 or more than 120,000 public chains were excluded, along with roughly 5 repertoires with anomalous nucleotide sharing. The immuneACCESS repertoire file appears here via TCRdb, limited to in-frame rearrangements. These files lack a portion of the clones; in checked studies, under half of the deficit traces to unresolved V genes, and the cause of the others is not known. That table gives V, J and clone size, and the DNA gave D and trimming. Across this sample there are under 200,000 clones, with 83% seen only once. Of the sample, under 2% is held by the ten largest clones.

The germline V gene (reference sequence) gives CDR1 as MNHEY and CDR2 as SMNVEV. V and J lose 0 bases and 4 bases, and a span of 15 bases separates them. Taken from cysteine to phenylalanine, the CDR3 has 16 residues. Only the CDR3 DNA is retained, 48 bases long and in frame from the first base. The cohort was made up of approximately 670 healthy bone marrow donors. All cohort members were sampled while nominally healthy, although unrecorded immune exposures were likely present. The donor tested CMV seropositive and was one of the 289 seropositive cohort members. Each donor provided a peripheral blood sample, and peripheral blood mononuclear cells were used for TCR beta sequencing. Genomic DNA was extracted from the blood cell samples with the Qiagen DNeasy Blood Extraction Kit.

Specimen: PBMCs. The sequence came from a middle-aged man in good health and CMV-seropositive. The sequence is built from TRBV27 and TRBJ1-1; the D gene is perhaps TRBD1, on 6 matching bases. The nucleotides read TGTGCCAGCAGTTTATCCTTTTTAGGGGGGGGCACTGAAGCTTTCTTT. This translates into CASSLSFLGGGTEAFF.